This entry features one TCR beta chain sequence. Antigen unknown. The record originates from a study of cytomegalovirus exposure and HLA in healthy donors. Study-wide results and caveats: Later on, analysis showed that most CMV-associated TCR beta chains appeared to be HLA-restricted. In vitro data verified three CMV-associated chains as specific for CMV antigens. Earlier analysis looked at TCR beta V segments, and most were productive about 90% or about 30% of the time. Overall, 164 TCR beta chains were annotated as cytomegalovirus-associated.

The PCR had 60 Vbeta and 13 Jbeta primers. Sequenced by immunoSEQ multiplex PCR; TCRdb stores in-frame clones only, minus some. The table records about 190,000 clones, over 75% of them present only once. The sample taken for sequencing was PBMCs. The clonotype comes from a middle-aged man in good health and CMV-seronegative.

In DNA form, the CDR3 reads TGCAGCGTAAAAACAGGGGCCTTCGAGCCCCAGCATTTT. Encoded protein: CSVKTGAFEPQHF. The chain joins TRBV29-1 to TRBJ1-5, with 7 bases lining up with TRBD1. The V segment lost 6 bases and the J segment 8 bases; nucleotides outside the gene matches: 10. The CDR3 totals 13 residues. Per germline, CDR1 SQVTM and CDR2 ANQGSEA.